The rows below give T cell receptor beta chains drawn from one sample of a study of cytomegalovirus exposure and HLA in healthy donors. TCRdb keeps only in-frame clones here, not all; method: immunoSEQ multiplex PCR. Recorded here are 150,000 or so clones; the top ten clones represent 1.6%. The sample consisted of PBMCs. All receptors derive from a middle-aged woman in good health and CMV-seropositive. Each CDR3 is given with its conserved first and last residue. D genes are given only for firm matches.

d_gene	j_gene	v_gene	CDR3aa	CDR3nt
-	TRBJ2-2	TRBV27	CASSSLPRNTGELFF	TGTGCCAGCAGTTCATTACCCAGGAACACCGGGGAGCTGTTTTTT
-	TRBJ2-1	TRBV12-5	CASGLEALSSSYNEQFF	TGTGCTAGTGGTTTAGAGGCCTTGTCCAGCTCCTACAATGAGCAGTTCTTC
TRBD1	TRBJ1-5	TRBV19	CASRSETGFSTQHF	TGTGCCAGTAGATCCGAGACAGGGTTCTCGACCCAGCATTTT
-	TRBJ1-1	TRBV28	CASSPPSGANEAFF	TGTGCCAGCAGCCCACCCTCAGGGGCGAATGAAGCTTTCTTT
-	TRBJ2-1	TRBV30	CAWSVDEQFF	TGTGCCTGGAGTGTCGATGAGCAGTTCTTC
-	TRBJ2-2	TRBV9	CASSFTGTGELFF	TGTGCCAGCAGCTTTACAGGGACCGGGGAGCTGTTTTTT
TRBD1	TRBJ2-2	TRBV7-2	CASTAGGGRIGTGELFF	TGTGCCAGCACCGCAGGGGGCGGCCGGATAGGAACCGGGGAGCTGTTTTTT
-	TRBJ2-7	TRBV10-2	CASSDGGFYEQYF	TGCGCCAGCAGTGATGGCGGATTCTACGAGCAGTACTTC
TRBD2	TRBJ2-7	TRBV5-4	CASRSEREGSYEQYF	TGTGCCAGCAGATCCGAGCGGGAGGGGTCCTACGAGCAGTACTTC
-	TRBJ2-7	TRBV5-4	CATRPDSFYEQYF	TGTGCCACCCGACCAGACAGTTTCTACGAGCAGTACTTC
TRBD1	TRBJ2-1	TRBV27	CASRTGQGDYNEQFF	TGTGCCAGCAGAACGGGACAGGGGGACTACAATGAGCAGTTCTTC
-	TRBJ2-1	TRBV9	CASSSTLIYNEQFF	TGTGCCAGCAGTTCTACCCTGATCTACAATGAGCAGTTCTTC
TRBD2	TRBJ2-5	TRBV5-4	CASSPPGPGGGETQYF	TGTGCCAGCAGCCCACCCGGCCCGGGAGGAGGAGAGACCCAGTACTTC